The text below deals with one T cell receptor (beta chain). Profiled with immunoSEQ multiplex PCR; TCRdb holds only in-frame clones, not every one. The sample holds more than 70,000 clones, 92% seen once. This entry belongs to a study of technical replicates of blood from several donors. Losses at the gene ends were 5 bases for V and 5 bases for J; bases not matched to a gene: 8. The CDR3 spans 16 residues. Germline values: CDR1 SGHRS, CDR2 YFSETQ. The specimen was T cells isolated from PBMCs. V and J are TRBV5-1 and TRBJ1-4; TRBD1 aligns across 11 bases. The TCR sequence derives from a human donor in good health. CDR3 DNA sequence: TGCGCCAGCAGGACCGGACAGGGGGCCGGGAATGAAAAACTGTTTTTT. This codes for CASRTGQGAGNEKLFF.